This record covers a single T cell receptor (beta chain). No antigen is known for it. These data are taken from a study of beta chain features in type 1 diabetes. About the research overall: Sorted cells, more than 95,000,000 in number, were examined across all samples. Broader study findings: HLA influence on TCRB rearrangement stayed unresolved here. In all four CD4+ subsets, TCRB CDR3 length was significantly, moderately reduced in type 1 diabetes.

Trimming shortened V by 3 bases and J by 0 bases, and 5 bases separated the two germline ends. The CDR3 is made up of 13 amino acids. Germline V gene lookup returns CDR1 MNHNS and CDR2 SASEGT. Populations obtained by sorting all exceeded 98% purity. As every portion of the isolated RNA was reverse transcribed, the sequencing read expressed TCRB transcripts. TCRdb's copy holds only in-frame clones and misses some; the assay was immunoSEQ multiplex PCR. The profile covers over 40,000 clones, with around 71% appearing a single time and more than 2% taken by the ten largest. V and J are TRBV6-1 and TRBJ1-1, with no clear D. The specimen was Tregs from blood. The TCR originated in a woman aged 18 to 35 with type 1 diabetes. The CDR3 is CASSDLLNTEAFF. DNA for the CDR3: TGTGCCAGCAGTGACCTTCTGAACACTGAAGCTTTCTTT.